This note documents a single T cell receptor beta chain sequence. Its matching antigen is unknown. Naivety among CD8 cells was defined by CD45RO negativity and positive CCR7 selection, thereby excluding terminally differentiated effector memory CD45RA+ cells. Donors were healthy HIV-negative adults without recently reported acute infections or vaccinations. The sample is drawn from a study of shared clonotypes between healthy human individuals. Study background: CD4 naive and memory got three plates each, CD8 naive two, CD8 memory one.

Original analysis: Quality scores were absent from the junction-only immunoSEQ sequences, so filtering differed. TCRdb's table, derived via immunoSEQ multiplex PCR, lists solely in-frame clones and lacks some. Clone size and the V and J calls come from that table; the DNA yielded D and trimming. This sample has about 1,900,000 clones; approximately 95% occur once, and the top ten carry around 1%. Overall study findings and caveats: A few donors had around 5% of their naive CD4 clonotypes in common.

The CDR3 has 13 amino acids. CDR1 is SGHVS, CDR2 FQNEAQ, per germline. Trimming took 5 bases from V and 6 from J, leaving 11 bases between them. Sequenced input: naive CD8+ T cells sorted from blood. The genes are TRBV7-8 and TRBJ2-1; perhaps TRBD2 as D (6 bases). The TCR was taken from a man between 18 and 35 years old in good health. In DNA, the CDR3 is TGTGCCAGCAGCCCCCGGACTATCAATGAGCAGTTCTTC. Translating gives CASSPRTINEQFF.